This T cell receptor (beta chain) was recorded in a study of response to subunit inactivated influenza vaccine. Broader study findings: After each seasonal influenza vaccination, few new T cells are recruited, the authors suggested.

TCRdb analysed the RT-PCR reads with MiXCR anew, one entry per CDR3 protein. The sample records fewer than 250,000 distinct CDR3 sequences, roughly 14% being singletons. The CDR3 has 16 residues. V lost 4 bases and J lost 5, with 22 bases in between. The germline CDR1 and CDR2 sequences are DFQATT and SNEGSKA (reference sequence). In its sample, this clonotype was seen many times. No antigen is known for it. The clonotype originates from a man in his fifties who received an inactivated influenza vaccine. Sequencing used CD8+ T cells sorted from PBMCs, obtained about 5 days after vaccination. This sequence joins TRBV20-1 and TRBJ2-3; possible D gene TRBD2, 5 bases. CDR3 bases: TGCAGTGCTACCAAACTGCCGGCGGGTGTAGGAGATACGCAGTATTTT. It yields the protein CSATKLPAGVGDTQYF.